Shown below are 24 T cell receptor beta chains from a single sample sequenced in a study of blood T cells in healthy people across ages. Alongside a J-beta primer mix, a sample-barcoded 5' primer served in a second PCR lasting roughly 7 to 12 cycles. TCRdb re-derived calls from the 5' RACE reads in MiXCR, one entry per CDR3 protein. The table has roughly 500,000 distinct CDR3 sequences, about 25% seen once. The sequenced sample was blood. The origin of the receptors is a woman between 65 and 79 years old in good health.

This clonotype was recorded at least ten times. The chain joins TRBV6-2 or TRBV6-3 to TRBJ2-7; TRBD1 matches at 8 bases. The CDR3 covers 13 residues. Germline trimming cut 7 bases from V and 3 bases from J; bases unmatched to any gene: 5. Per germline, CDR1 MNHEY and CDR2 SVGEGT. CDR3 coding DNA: TGTGCCAGCAACCGGGACAGGAGCTACGAGCAGTACTTC. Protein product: CASNRDRSYEQYF.

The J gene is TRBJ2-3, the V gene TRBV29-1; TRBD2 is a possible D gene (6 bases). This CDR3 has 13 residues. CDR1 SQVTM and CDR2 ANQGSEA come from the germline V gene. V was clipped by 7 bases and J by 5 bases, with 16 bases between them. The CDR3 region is CSASGPTGDTQYF. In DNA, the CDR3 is TGCAGCGCAAGCGGGCCTACAGGAGATACGCAGTATTTT.

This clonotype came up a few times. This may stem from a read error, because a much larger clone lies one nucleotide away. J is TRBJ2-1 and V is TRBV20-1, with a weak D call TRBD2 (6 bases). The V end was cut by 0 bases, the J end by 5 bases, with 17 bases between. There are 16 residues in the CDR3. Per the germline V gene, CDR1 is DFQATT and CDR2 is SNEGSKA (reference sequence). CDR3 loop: CSARDGETSSHNEQFF. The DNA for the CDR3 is TGCAGTGCTAGAGATGGGGAGACTAGTAGTCACAATGAGCAGTTCTTC.

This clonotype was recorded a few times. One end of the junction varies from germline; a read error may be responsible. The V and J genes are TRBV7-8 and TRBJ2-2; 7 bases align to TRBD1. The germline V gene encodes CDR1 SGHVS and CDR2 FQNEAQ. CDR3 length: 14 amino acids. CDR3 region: CASSRDSYTGELFF. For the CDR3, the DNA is TGTGCCAGCAGCAGGGACAGCTACACCGGCGAGCTGTTTTTT.

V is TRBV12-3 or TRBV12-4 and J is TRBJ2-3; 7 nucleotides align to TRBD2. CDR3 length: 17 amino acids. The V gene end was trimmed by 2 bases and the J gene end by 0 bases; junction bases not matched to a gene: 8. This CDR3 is CASSLPTAGVSTDTQYF. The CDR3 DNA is TGTGCCAGCAGTTTACCCACCGCGGGGGTTAGCACAGATACGCAGTATTTT.

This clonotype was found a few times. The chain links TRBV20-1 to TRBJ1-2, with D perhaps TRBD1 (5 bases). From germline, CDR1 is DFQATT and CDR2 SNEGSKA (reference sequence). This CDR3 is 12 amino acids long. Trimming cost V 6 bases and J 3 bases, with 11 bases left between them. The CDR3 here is CSAIVGDYGYTF. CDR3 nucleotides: TGCAGTGCCATCGTAGGGGACTATGGCTACACCTTC.

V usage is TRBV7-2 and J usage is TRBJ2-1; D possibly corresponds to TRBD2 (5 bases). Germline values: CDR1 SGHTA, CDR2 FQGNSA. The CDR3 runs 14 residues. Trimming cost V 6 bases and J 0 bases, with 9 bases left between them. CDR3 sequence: CASSSTSSYNEQFF. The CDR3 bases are TGTGCCAGCAGTTCTACTAGCTCCTACAATGAGCAGTTCTTC.

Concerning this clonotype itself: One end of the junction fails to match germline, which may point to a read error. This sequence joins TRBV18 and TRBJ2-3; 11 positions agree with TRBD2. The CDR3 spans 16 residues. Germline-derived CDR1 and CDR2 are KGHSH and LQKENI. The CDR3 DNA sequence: TGTGCCAGCTCAGCACCCGGGACTAGCGGAACAGATACGCAGTATTTT. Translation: CASSAPGTSGTDTQYF.

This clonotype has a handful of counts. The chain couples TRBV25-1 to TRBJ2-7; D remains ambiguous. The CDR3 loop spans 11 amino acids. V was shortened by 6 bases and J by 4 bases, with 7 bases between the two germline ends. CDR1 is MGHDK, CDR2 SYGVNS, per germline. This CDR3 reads CASRVVYEQYF. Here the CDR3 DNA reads TGTGCCAGCAGGGTGGTGTACGAGCAGTACTTC.

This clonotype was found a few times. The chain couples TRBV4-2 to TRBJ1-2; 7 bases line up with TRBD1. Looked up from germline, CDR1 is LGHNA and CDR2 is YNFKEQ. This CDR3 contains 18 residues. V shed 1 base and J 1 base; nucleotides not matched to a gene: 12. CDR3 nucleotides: TGTGCCAGCAGCCAAGTGTGGACCGGGACAGAATATAACTATGGCTACACCTTC. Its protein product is CASSQVWTGTEYNYGYTF.

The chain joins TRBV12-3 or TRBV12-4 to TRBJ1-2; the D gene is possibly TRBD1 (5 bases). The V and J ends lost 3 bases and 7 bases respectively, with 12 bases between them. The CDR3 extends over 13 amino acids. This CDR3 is CASSFQGVSGYTF. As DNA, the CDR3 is TGTGCCAGCAGTTTTCAGGGTGTGAGTGGCTACACCTTC.

CDR3: CASSLGIQYGYTF. Written as DNA, the CDR3 is TGTGCCAGCAGCTTAGGCATTCAGTATGGCTACACCTTC. This chain links TRBV11-2 with TRBJ1-2; D gene uncertain. This CDR3 comprises 13 residues. The V gene lost 1 base and the J gene lost 5 bases, with 8 bases spanning the gap. The germline V gene has CDR1 SGHAT and CDR2 FQNNGV.

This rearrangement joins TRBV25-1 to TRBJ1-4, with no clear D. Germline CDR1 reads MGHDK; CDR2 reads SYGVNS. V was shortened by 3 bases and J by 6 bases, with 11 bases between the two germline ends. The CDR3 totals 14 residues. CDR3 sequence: CASSDPDWHEKLFF. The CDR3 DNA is TGTGCCAGCAGTGACCCCGACTGGCATGAAAAACTGTTTTTT.

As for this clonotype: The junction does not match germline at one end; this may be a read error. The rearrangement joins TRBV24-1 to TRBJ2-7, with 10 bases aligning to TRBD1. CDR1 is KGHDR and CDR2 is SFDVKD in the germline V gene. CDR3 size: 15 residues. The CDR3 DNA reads TGTGCCATCAGTGATTCCGGGGACAGGGGTTACGAGCAGTACTTC. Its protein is CAISDSGDRGYEQYF.

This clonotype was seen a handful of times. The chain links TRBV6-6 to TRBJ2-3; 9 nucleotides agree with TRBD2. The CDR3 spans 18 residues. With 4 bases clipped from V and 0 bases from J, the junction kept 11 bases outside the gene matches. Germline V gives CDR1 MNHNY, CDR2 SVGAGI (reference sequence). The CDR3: CASSSAGGLSLSTDTQYF. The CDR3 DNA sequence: TGTGCCAGCAGTTCCGCGGGGGGGCTTTCTCTTAGCACAGATACGCAGTATTTT.

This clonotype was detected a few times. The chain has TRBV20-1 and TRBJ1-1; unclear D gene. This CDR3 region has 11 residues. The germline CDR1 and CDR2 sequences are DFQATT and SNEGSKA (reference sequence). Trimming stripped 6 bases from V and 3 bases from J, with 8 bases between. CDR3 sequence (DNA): TGCAGTGCCCGGACCTACACTGAAGCTTTCTTT. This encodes CSARTYTEAFF.

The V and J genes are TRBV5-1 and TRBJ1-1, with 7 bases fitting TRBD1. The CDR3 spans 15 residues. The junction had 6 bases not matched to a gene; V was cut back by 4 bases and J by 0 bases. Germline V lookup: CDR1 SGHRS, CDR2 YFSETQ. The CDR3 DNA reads TGCGCCAGCAGCACAGTAGGGGGCATGAACACTGAAGCTTTCTTT. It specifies CASSTVGGMNTEAFF.

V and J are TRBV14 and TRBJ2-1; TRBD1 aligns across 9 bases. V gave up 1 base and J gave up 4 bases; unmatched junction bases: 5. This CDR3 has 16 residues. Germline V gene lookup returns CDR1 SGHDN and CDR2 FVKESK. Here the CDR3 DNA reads TGTGCCAGCAGCCAAGGTTGGGGGACAGGGTACAATGAGCAGTTCTTC. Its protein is CASSQGWGTGYNEQFF.

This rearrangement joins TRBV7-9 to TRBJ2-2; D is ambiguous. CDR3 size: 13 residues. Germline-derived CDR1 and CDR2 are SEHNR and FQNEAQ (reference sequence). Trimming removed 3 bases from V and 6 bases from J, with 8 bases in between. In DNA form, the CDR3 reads TGTGCCAGCAGCTTCGAAATAGCCGGGGAGCTGTTTTTT. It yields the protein CASSFEIAGELFF.

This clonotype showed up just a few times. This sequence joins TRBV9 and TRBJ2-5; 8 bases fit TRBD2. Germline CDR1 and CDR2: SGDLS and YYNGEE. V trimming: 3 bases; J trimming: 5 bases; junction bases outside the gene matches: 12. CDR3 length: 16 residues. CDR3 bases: TGTGCCAGCAGCGCGCTACTAGCGGTGGTCGCGGAGACCCAGTACTTC. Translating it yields CASSALLAVVAETQYF.

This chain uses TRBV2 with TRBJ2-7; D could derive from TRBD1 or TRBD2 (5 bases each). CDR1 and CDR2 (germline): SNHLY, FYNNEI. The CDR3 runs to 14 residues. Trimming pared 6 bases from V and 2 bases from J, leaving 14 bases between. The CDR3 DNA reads TGTGCCAGCAGGGTACGAGGGGTCGCCTACGAGCAGTACTTC. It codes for CASRVRGVAYEQYF.

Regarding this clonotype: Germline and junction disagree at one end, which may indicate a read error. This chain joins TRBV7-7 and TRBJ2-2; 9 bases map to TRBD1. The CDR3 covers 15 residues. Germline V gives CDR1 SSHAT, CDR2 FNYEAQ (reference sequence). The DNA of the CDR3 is TGTGCTAGCAGTAGGGGACAGGGAGGCACCGGGGAGCTGTTTTTT. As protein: CASSRGQGGTGELFF.

CDR3 sequence (DNA): TGTGCCAGCAGCCCAAAACCCCTAGCGGGGGACTTCAATGAGCAGTTCTTC. Its translation is CASSPKPLAGDFNEQFF. The chain has TRBV9 and TRBJ2-1; 10 bases are a match to TRBD2. The trim removed 4 bases at V and 6 bases at J, leaving 13 bases unmatched. This CDR3 region has 17 residues. CDR1 and CDR2 from the germline V gene are SGDLS and YYNGEE.

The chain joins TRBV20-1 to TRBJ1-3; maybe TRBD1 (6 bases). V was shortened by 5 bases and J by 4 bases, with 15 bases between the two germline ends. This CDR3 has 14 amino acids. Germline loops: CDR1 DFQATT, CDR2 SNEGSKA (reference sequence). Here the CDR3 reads CSARLGGSGNTIYF. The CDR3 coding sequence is TGCAGTGCTCGTTTAGGGGGTTCAGGAAACACCATATATTTT.